The 4 T cell receptor beta chains in this list originate from one sample, sequenced in a study of blood T cells in healthy people across ages. Then a second PCR, running roughly 7 to 11 cycles, was carried out with a sample-barcoded 5' primer and a J-beta primer mix. TCRdb recomputed calls from the 5' RACE reads with MiXCR, one row per CDR3 protein. The sample comprises 1.5 million to 1.9 million distinct CDR3 sequences, under 55% of which are singletons, and approximately 4% rests with the top ten. What was sequenced was blood. All receptors come from a woman aged 18-29 years in good health.

This clonotype turned up a few times. J is TRBJ2-3 and V is TRBV20-1; possibly TRBD2 for D (5 bases). This CDR3 region has 14 residues. Deletions cut 5 bases from V and 2 bases from J, with 14 bases between. Germline loops: CDR1 DFQATT, CDR2 SNEGSKA (reference sequence). The CDR3, as DNA: TGCAGTGCTGGGAGACTACACACCACAGATACGCAGTATTTT. The encoded protein is CSAGRLHTTDTQYF.

This clonotype was picked up one time. V gene TRBV20-1 combines with J gene TRBJ1-5, with D possibly TRBD1 on 6 matching bases. V gave up 5 bases and J gave up 4 bases, with 9 bases separating them. CDR1 and CDR2 from the germline V gene are DFQATT and SNEGSKA (reference sequence). The CDR3 covers 12 residues. CDR3 DNA: TGCAGTGCTGAGGGGGGGAATCAGCCCCAGCATTTT. It codes for CSAEGGNQPQHF.

This chain connects TRBV2 to TRBJ2-1; TRBD2 matches at 8 bases. CDR1 is SNHLY, CDR2 FYNNEI, per germline. The CDR3 has 15 residues. Trimming at V came to 2 bases and at J to 5 bases, leaving 5 bases not matched to a gene. In DNA, the CDR3 is TGTGCCAGCAGTGAATATAGCGGGGTGAACAATGAGCAGTTCTTC. Its protein is CASSEYSGVNNEQFF.

The rearrangement joins TRBV4-1 to TRBJ1-1; D uncertain. The CDR3 runs 12 residues. Germline V CDR1 and CDR2: MGHRA, YSYEKL. The V and J ends lost 5 bases and 11 bases respectively, with 15 bases between them. The CDR3 DNA sequence: TGCGCCAGCAGCGGCGGGAGACGTGGGGCTTTCTTT. The encoded protein is CASSGGRRGAFF.